This record looks at one T cell receptor (beta chain) sequence and its context. Its target is not known. V dropped 3 bases and J dropped 3; count of bases not matched to a gene: 1. CDR3 length: 13 residues. Germline loops: CDR1 SGHRS, CDR2 YFSETQ. TCRdb's table, derived via immunoSEQ multiplex PCR, lists solely in-frame clones and lacks some. The profile covers 100,000 to 150,000 clones, with around 89% appearing a single time and under 4.5% taken by the ten largest. The entry originates in a study of T cell responses to AZD1222 COVID-19 vaccine. Study-level points and caveats: Unmutated regions of variants are reportedly targeted by nearly half of spike-specific TCRs. Vaccine-related CD4 TCRs covered spike, predominating at 160-218 and 743-854.

Source: peripheral blood, taken on day 0 of AZD1222 vaccination. This sequence joins TRBV5-1 and TRBJ1-2; TRBD1 matches 8 bases. This receptor was obtained from an adult in good health. CDR3 in DNA: TGCGCCAGCAGCTCGGACAGGGACTATGGCTACACCTTC. It yields the protein CASSSDRDYGYTF.